This T cell receptor beta chain is from a study of patients and donors after allogeneic stem cell transplantation. TCRdb passed the RT-PCR reads through MiXCR, listing each CDR3 protein once. The table records 100,000 to 120,000 distinct CDR3 sequences, 35% of them present only once. This clonotype has more than one count but fewer than ten. The sequence was collected from a human donor who was either an allogeneic HSCT recipient or a stem cell or donor lymphocyte infusion donor (not recorded which). It is not recorded whose cells these are; they may come from a transplant donor. The sample consisted of blood, either unsorted or a sorted T cell fraction (not recorded which).

The CDR3, as DNA: TGTGCCAGCAGTTACGGCAATCAGCCCCAGCATTTT. It translates to CASSYGNQPQHF. The chain employs TRBV12-3 or TRBV12-4 and TRBJ1-5; D gene uncertain. Between the trimmed V and J ends, which lost 4 bases and 2 bases, there was a span of 3 bases. This CDR3 is built from 12 residues.